This entry lists 4 T cell receptor beta chains sequenced from one sample in a study of control samples from healthy donors and cancer patients. Profiled with immunoSEQ multiplex PCR; TCRdb holds only in-frame clones, not every one. The table has 400,000 to 500,000 clones, about 93% seen once. Sequencing was carried out using PBMCs. These receptors were collected from a man aged 40-49 years with head and neck cancer.

The chain joins TRBV6-2 or TRBV6-3 to TRBJ2-3; tentative D call: TRBD1 (6 bases). Germline loops: CDR1 MNHEY, CDR2 SVGEGT. The CDR3 loop spans 15 amino acids. V was clipped by 2 bases and J by 2 bases, with 11 bases between them. The CDR3 loop is CASSYGGSNTDTQYF. The CDR3, as DNA: TGTGCCAGCAGTTACGGGGGCAGCAACACAGATACGCAGTATTTT.

The chain links TRBV11-3 to TRBJ2-2, with TRBD2 identical over 10 bases. Germline-derived CDR1 and CDR2 are SGHNT and YENEEA. After removal of 4 bases from V and 6 bases from J, the junction contained 2 bases not matched to a gene. This CDR3 has 14 amino acids. Here the CDR3 reads CASSSGLAAGELFF. CDR3 nucleotides: TGTGCCAGCAGCTCCGGACTAGCGGCCGGGGAGCTGTTTTTT. Supplemented by reference TRBV11-3 and TRBJ2-2, the full variable domain reads EAGVVQSPRYKIIEKKQPVAFWCNPISGHNTLYWYLQNLGQGPELLIRYENEEAVDDSQLPKDRFSAERLKGVDSTLKIQPAELGDSAVYLCASSSGLAAGELFFGEGSRLTVL.

The CDR3 DNA follows: TGTGCCAGCACCGGCGGAAATAGCAATCAGCCCCAGCATTTT. Translating gives CASTGGNSNQPQHF. J is TRBJ1-5 and V is TRBV6-6; unclear D gene. The V end was cut by 7 bases, the J end by 0 bases, with 10 bases between. This CDR3 is built from 14 residues. The germline CDR1 and CDR2 sequences are MNHNY and SVGAGI (reference sequence).

The chain combines TRBV4-1 with TRBJ2-5; 9 bases line up with TRBD1. The length of the CDR3 is 16 residues. J was trimmed by 2 bases and V by 4 bases; bases with no gene match: 8. Germline V gene lookup returns CDR1 MGHRA and CDR2 YSYEKL. CDR3 DNA: TGCGCCAGCAGCCGATCCAACGGACAGGGGCAAGAGACCCAGTACTTC. Encoded protein: CASSRSNGQGQETQYF.